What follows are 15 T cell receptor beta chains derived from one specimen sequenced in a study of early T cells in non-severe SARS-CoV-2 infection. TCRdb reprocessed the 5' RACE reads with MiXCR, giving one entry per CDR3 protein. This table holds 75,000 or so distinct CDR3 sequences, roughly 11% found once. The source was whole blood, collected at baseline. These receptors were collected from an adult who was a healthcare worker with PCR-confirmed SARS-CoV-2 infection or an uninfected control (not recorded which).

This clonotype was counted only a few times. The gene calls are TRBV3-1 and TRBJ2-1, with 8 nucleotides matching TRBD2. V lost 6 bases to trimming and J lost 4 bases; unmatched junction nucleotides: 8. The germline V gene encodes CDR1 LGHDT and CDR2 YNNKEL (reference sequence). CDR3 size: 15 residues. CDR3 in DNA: TGTGCCAGCAGTTTTATAGCGGGACTATACAATGAGCAGTTCTTC. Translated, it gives CASSFIAGLYNEQFF.

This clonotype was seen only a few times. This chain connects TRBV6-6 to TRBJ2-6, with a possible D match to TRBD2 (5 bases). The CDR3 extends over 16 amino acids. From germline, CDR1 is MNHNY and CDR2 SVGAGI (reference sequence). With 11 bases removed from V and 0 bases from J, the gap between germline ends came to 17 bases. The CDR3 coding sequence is TGTGCCGCCCTCTTCGGGGAAAACTCTGGGGCCAACGTCCTGACTTTC. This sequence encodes CAALFGENSGANVLTF.

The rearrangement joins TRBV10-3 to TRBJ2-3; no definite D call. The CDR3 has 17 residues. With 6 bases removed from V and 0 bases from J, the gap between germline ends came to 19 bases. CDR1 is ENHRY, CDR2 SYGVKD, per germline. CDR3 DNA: TGTGCCATCAGCCACCTACAAAGCCTTATTAGCACAGATACGCAGTATTTT. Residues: CAISHLQSLISTDTQYF.

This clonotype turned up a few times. In DNA form, the CDR3 reads TGTGCCAGCACCCGGACTAGAGGGCAAGAGACCCAGTACTTC. This gives the protein CASTRTRGQETQYF. The gene calls are TRBV6-1 and TRBJ2-5; 7 bases fit TRBD2. Germline assignment: CDR1 MNHNS and CDR2 SASEGT. This CDR3 contains 14 residues. V was clipped by 7 bases and J by 2 bases; unmatched bases: 7.

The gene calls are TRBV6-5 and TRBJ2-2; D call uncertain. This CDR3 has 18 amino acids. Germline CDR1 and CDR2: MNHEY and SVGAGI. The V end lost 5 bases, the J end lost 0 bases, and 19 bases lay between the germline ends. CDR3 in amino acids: CASSRAYPGNANTGELFF. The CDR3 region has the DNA TGTGCCAGCAGTAGAGCTTATCCGGGTAACGCGAACACCGGGGAGCTGTTTTTT.

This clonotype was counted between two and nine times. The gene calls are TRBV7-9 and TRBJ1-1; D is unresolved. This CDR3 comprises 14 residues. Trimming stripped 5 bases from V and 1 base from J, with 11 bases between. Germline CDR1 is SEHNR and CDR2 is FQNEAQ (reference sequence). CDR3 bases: TGTGCCAGCAGCCGAACTGAGGCGAACACTGAAGCTTTCTTT. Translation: CASSRTEANTEAFF.

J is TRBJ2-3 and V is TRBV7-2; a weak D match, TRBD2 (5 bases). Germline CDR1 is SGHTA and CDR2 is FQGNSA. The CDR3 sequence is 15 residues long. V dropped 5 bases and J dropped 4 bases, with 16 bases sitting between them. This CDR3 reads CASSPAGGFADTQYF. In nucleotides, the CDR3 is TGTGCCAGCAGCCCGGCGGGCGGGTTCGCAGATACGCAGTATTTT.

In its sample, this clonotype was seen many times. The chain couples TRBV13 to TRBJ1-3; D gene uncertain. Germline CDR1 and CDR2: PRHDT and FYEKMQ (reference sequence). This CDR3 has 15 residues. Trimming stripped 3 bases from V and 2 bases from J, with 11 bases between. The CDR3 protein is CASSFRIVAGNTIYF. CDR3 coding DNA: TGTGCCAGCAGCTTCAGGATCGTAGCTGGAAACACCATATATTTT.

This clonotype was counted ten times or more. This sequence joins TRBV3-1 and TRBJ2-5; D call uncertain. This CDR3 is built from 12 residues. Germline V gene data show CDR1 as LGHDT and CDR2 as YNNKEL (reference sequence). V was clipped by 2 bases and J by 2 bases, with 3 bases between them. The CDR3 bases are TGTGCCAGCAGCCAAATACAAGAGACCCAGTACTTC. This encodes CASSQIQETQYF.

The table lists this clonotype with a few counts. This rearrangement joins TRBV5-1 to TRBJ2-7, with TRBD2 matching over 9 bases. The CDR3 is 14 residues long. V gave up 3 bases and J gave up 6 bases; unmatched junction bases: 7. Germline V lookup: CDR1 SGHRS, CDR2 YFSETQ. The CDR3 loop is CASSSAGGPFEQYF. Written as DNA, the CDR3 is TGCGCCAGCAGCTCAGCGGGAGGACCCTTCGAGCAGTACTTC.

The CDR3 DNA reads TGCGCCAGCAGGTGGGGTGGCACAGATACGCAGTATTTT. It codes for CASRWGGTDTQYF. The chain links TRBV5-1 to TRBJ2-3, with no clear D. Per the germline V gene, CDR1 is SGHRS and CDR2 is YFSETQ. The CDR3 loop spans 13 amino acids. Trimming removed 5 bases at V and 1 base at J, with 8 bases between.

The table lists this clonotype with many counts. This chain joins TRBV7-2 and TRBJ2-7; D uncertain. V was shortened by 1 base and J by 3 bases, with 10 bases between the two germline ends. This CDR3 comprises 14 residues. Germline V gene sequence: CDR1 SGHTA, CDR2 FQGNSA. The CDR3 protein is CASSLGDFLYEQYF. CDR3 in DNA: TGTGCCAGCAGCTTAGGAGACTTTCTCTACGAGCAGTACTTC.

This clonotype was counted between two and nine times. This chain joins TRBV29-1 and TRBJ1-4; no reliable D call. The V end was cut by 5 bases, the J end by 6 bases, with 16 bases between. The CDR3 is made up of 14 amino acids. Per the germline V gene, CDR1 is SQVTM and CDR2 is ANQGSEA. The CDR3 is CSVSHSRGYEKLFF. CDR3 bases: TGCAGCGTTAGCCACTCACGAGGTTATGAAAAACTGTTTTTT.

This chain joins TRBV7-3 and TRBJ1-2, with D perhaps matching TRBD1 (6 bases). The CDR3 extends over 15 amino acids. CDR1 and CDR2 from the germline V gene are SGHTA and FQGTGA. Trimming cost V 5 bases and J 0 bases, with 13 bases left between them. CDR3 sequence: CASSAGQTANYGYTF. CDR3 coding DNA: TGTGCCAGCAGCGCTGGACAGACAGCTAACTATGGCTACACCTTC.

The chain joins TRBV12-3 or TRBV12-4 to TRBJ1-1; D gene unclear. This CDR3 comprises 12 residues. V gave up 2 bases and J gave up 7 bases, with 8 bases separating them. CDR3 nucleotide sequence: TGTGCCAGCAGTTTAAATCCGGGTGAAGCTTTCTTT. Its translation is CASSLNPGEAFF.